These T cell receptor beta chains were read from a single sample in a study of OX40 agonist ivuxolimab in advanced cancers. Sequencing was performed with immunoSEQ multiplex PCR; in TCRdb, only in-frame clones are kept and a portion is missing. This table holds tens of thousands of clones, about 86% found once. This sample comprised CD4+ or CD8+ T cells sorted from blood, obtained in a trial of the OX40 agonist ivuxolimab. These TCRs come from an adult with an advanced solid tumor such as melanoma, head and neck, liver or kidney cancer. The CDR3 runs from the conserved cysteine through the conserved F or W. D genes are given only for firm matches. A row's size may be missing; if present it is once, few, many or a size class.

size	V	D	J	length	CDR3	DNA
.	TRBV9	TRBD1	TRBJ1-4	14	CASSTDRVNEKLFF	TGTGCCAGCAGCACCGACAGGGTTAACGAAAAACTGTTTTTT
.	TRBV5-1	TRBD1	TRBJ1-4	15	CASSWTGSVGEKLFF	TGCGCCAGCAGCTGGACAGGGAGCGTAGGTGAAAAACTGTTTTTT
.	TRBV19	TRBD1	TRBJ1-5	13	CASMPGGNQPQHF	TGTGCCAGTATGCCAGGGGGAAATCAGCCCCAGCATTTT
.	TRBV11-2	.	TRBJ2-6	13	CASTISGANVLTF	TGTGCCAGCACTATATCTGGGGCCAACGTCCTGACTTTC
many	TRBV6-6	.	TRBJ2-4	15	CASSSLANRRTRGNF	TGTGCCAGCAGTAGCCTGGCCAACAGGCGAACTAGGGGTAACTTC
.	TRBV19	.	TRBJ2-7	15	CASSIASGFENEQYF	TGTGCCAGTAGTATAGCTTCCGGTTTCGAAAACGAGCAGTACTTC
once	TRBV25-1	TRBD1	TRBJ1-1	13	CASRGDRGTEAFF	TGTGCCAGCAGGGGGGACAGGGGGACTGAAGCTTTCTTT
.	TRBV5-1	.	TRBJ1-1	15	CASSSRQATNTEAFF	TGCGCCAGCAGCAGCCGACAGGCGACGAACACTGAAGCTTTCTTT
once	TRBV6-1	.	TRBJ1-5	15	CASIQQGGSNQPQHF	TGTGCCAGCATCCAACAGGGCGGGAGCAATCAGCCCCAGCATTTT
.	TRBV5-8	.	TRBJ2-5	12	CASSPEKGSQYF	TGTGCCAGCAGCCCCGAAAAAGGGTCCCAGTACTTC
few	TRBV29-1	TRBD1	TRBJ1-1	15	CSAHSRTGWDTEAFF	TGCAGCGCCCACAGCCGGACAGGTTGGGACACTGAAGCTTTCTTT
.	TRBV4-2	.	TRBJ2-7	13	CASSQLDSYEQYF	TGTGCCAGCAGCCAACTAGACTCCTACGAGCAGTACTTC
.	TRBV6-6	.	TRBJ2-7	15	CASSYSTSGAYEQYF	TGTGCCAGCAGTTACTCGACATCAGGGGCCTACGAGCAGTACTTC
.	TRBV19	.	TRBJ2-1	13	CASSIWSYNEQFF	TGTGCCAGTAGTATTTGGAGTTACAATGAGCAGTTCTTC
.	TRBV2	.	TRBJ1-5	16	CASSEAGTPSNQPQHF	TGTGCCAGCAGTGAAGCAGGCACCCCTAGCAATCAGCCCCAGCATTTT
.	TRBV5-1	.	TRBJ2-2	17	CASSLGPGTARTGELFF	TGCGCCAGCAGCCTGGGGCCCGGGACGGCCCGAACCGGGGAGCTGTTTTTT
.	TRBV15	.	TRBJ2-5	13	CATSSGHRETQYF	TGTGCCACCAGCAGTGGGCACCGAGAGACCCAGTACTTC
.	TRBV6-5	.	TRBJ1-4	13	CASSYQFSEKLFF	TGTGCCAGCAGTTACCAGTTCTCTGAAAAACTGTTTTTT
.	TRBV27	.	TRBJ1-5	13	CASSLWGDQPQHF	TGTGCCAGCAGTTTATGGGGGGATCAGCCCCAGCATTTT
.	TRBV7-3	.	TRBJ2-1	13	CASSLIVGNEQFF	TGTGCCAGCAGCTTAATTGTGGGGAATGAGCAGTTCTTC
many	TRBV30	TRBD1	TRBJ1-2	12	CVLDRDNYGYTF	TGTGTGTTGGACAGGGATAACTATGGCTACACCTTC
.	TRBV30	.	TRBJ2-3	16	CAWSVPRGFQADTQYF	TGTGCCTGGAGTGTACCTCGAGGGTTTCAGGCAGATACGCAGTATTTT
.	TRBV6-5	TRBD1	TRBJ2-7	14	CASSYGDSPYEQYF	TGTGCCAGCAGTTACGGGGACAGTCCCTACGAGCAGTACTTC
.	TRBV7-9	.	TRBJ1-3	15	CASSLDGPPGNTIYF	TGTGCCAGCAGCTTAGATGGGCCTCCTGGAAACACCATATATTTT
.	TRBV7-6	TRBD1	TRBJ1-2	15	CASSLEQGGNYGYTF	TGTGCCAGCAGCTTAGAACAGGGGGGTAACTATGGCTACACCTTC
.	TRBV6-1	TRBD2	TRBJ2-5	15	CASSEMAGVPETQYF	TGTGCCAGCAGTGAAATGGCGGGAGTACCAGAGACCCAGTACTTC
once	TRBV7-3	.	TRBJ2-6	15	CASSPGTAGANVLTF	TGTGCCAGCAGCCCGGGGACGGCTGGGGCCAACGTCCTGACTTTC
few	TRBV2	.	TRBJ1-5	15	CASSVGTGGGQPQHF	TGTGCCAGCAGTGTAGGGACGGGGGGCGGTCAGCCCCAGCATTTT
.	TRBV29-1	.	TRBJ2-5	14	CSVEKQARQETQYF	TGCAGCGTTGAGAAACAGGCTCGCCAAGAGACCCAGTACTTC
.	TRBV5-1	TRBD1	TRBJ1-2	18	CASSLAPLQGASNYGYTF	TGCGCCAGCAGCTTGGCCCCCTTACAGGGGGCATCTAACTATGGCTACACCTTC
once	TRBV30	.	TRBJ2-7	13	CAWMGPGDYEQYF	TGTGCCTGGATGGGCCCGGGGGACTACGAGCAGTACTTC
.	TRBV7-2	.	TRBJ2-3	13	CASSLAGPDTQYF	TGTGCCAGCAGCTTAGCGGGCCCAGATACGCAGTATTTT
few	TRBV4-1	.	TRBJ1-2	15	CASSREDRQDYGYTF	TGCGCCAGCAGCCGAGAAGACCGCCAGGACTATGGCTACACCTTC
.	TRBV18	TRBD1	TRBJ1-2	12	CASSPDRDGYTF	TGTGCCAGCTCACCAGACAGGGATGGCTACACCTTC
.	TRBV5-1	.	TRBJ2-2	13	CASSFVGSGELFF	TGCGCCAGCAGCTTTGTGGGATCCGGGGAGCTGTTTTTT
.	TRBV7-9	.	TRBJ2-7	11	CASSLQSEQYF	TGCGCCAGCAGCCTTCAATCCGAGCAGTACTTC
.	TRBV20-1	.	TRBJ2-1	11	CSVRTRNEQFF	TGCAGTGTGCGGACGCGGAATGAGCAGTTCTTC
.	TRBV5-8	TRBD2	TRBJ2-3	14	CASSWSSGSDTQYF	TGTGCCAGCAGCTGGTCTAGCGGATCAGATACGCAGTATTTT
.	TRBV4-1	.	TRBJ1-1	12	CASSRGPGEAFF	TGCGCCAGCAGCCGGGGCCCGGGTGAAGCTTTCTTT
.	TRBV30	TRBD1	TRBJ2-6	13	CAGDSLGANVLTF	TGTGCTGGGGACAGCTTAGGGGCCAACGTCCTGACTTTC
.	TRBV2	.	TRBJ2-7	14	CASSSGTLAYEQYF	TGTGCCAGCAGCTCCGGGACACTTGCCTACGAGCAGTACTTC
.	TRBV9	.	TRBJ2-2	16	CASSPEGQPNTGELFF	TGTGCCAGCAGCCCAGAAGGACAGCCGAACACCGGGGAGCTGTTTTTT
.	TRBV30	TRBD1	TRBJ1-2	15	CASITRQGMGYGYTF	TGTGCCTCCATCACCCGACAGGGGATGGGCTATGGCTACACCTTC
.	TRBV6-5	.	TRBJ2-1	14	CASTENPRYNEQFF	TGTGCCAGCACTGAGAATCCCCGCTACAATGAGCAGTTCTTC
.	TRBV10-3	TRBD1	TRBJ1-6	13	CAIKGQGISPLHF	TGTGCCATCAAGGGACAGGGGATTTCACCCCTCCACTTT
.	TRBV7-2	.	TRBJ1-5	13	CASSLEGPQPQHF	TGTGCCAGCAGCTTAGAGGGACCTCAGCCCCAGCATTTT
.	TRBV7-9	.	TRBJ2-7	12	CASSDSSDEQYF	TGTGCCAGCAGCGACTCCTCGGACGAGCAGTACTTC
.	TRBV4-1	TRBD1	TRBJ1-1	14	CASSQEGTGGRAFF	TGCGCCAGCAGCCAAGAAGGGACAGGGGGCAGAGCTTTCTTT
.	TRBV6-6	.	TRBJ2-7	14	CASSYSYGGYEQYF	TGTGCCAGCAGTTACTCGTATGGGGGGTACGAGCAGTACTTC
.	TRBV5-1	.	TRBJ1-1	14	CASSYGGLGTEAFF	TGCGCCAGCAGCTATGGGGGGCTGGGAACTGAAGCTTTCTTT
.	TRBV7-2	TRBD1	TRBJ2-5	17	CASKKRTGGVTQETQYF	TGTGCCAGCAAAAAAAGGACAGGGGGCGTTACTCAAGAGACCCAGTACTTC
.	TRBV30	.	TRBJ1-1	12	CAWSGEGTEAFF	TGTGCCTGGAGTGGGGAGGGAACTGAAGCTTTCTTT
.	TRBV2	.	TRBJ1-6	13	CASNAFYNSPLHF	TGTGCCAGCAACGCCTTCTATAATTCACCCCTCCACTTT
.	TRBV7-6	TRBD2	TRBJ2-3	15	CASSSLAGVTDTQYF	TGTGCCAGCAGCAGCCTAGCGGGGGTCACAGATACGCAGTATTTT